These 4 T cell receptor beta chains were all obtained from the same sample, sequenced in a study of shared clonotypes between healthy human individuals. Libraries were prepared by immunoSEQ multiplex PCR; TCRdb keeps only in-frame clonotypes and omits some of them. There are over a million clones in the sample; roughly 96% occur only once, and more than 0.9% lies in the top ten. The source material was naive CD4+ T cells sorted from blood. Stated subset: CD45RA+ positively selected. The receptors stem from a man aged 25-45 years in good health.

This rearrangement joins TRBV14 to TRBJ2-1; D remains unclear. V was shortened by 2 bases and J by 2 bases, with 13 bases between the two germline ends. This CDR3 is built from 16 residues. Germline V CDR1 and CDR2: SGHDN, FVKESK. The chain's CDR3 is CASSQMNAGPYNEQFF. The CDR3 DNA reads TGTGCCAGCAGCCAAATGAACGCCGGACCCTACAATGAGCAGTTCTTC.

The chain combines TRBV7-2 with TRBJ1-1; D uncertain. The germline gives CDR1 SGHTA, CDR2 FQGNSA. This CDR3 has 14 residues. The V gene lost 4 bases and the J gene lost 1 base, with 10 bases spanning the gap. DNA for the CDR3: TGTGCCAGCAGCTATAGGCGGGAGAACACTGAAGCTTTCTTT. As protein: CASSYRRENTEAFF.

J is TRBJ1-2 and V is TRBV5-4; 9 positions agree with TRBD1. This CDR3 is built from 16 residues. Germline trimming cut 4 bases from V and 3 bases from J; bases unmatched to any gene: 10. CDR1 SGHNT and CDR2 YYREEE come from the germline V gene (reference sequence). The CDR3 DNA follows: TGTGCCAGCAGCATAGACGTAGGGGACAGGGACTATGGCTACACCTTC. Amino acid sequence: CASSIDVGDRDYGYTF.

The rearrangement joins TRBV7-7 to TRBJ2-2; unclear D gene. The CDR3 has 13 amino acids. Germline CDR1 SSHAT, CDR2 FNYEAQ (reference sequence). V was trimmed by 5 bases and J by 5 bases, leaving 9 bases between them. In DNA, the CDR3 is TGTGCCAGCAGCCCTGAATGGACCGGGGAGCTGTTTTTT. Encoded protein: CASSPEWTGELFF.